This T cell receptor beta chain was sequenced during a study of blood T cell repertoires in COVID-19. Whole-study context: Sites in the United States, Italy and Spain provided acute and convalescent COVID-19 samples. T cells, B-cell-depleted T cells, or PBMCs supplied cDNA or gDNA.

Germline CDR1 and CDR2: MNHNY and SVGAGI (reference sequence). V was pared by 5 bases and J by 2 bases, with 10 bases between. CDR3 length: 14 amino acids. How the authors handled the data: Estimates of nucleated cell counts were drawn from the amplification of reference gene primers. Profiled with immunoSEQ multiplex PCR; TCRdb holds only in-frame clones, not every one. Clone size and the V and J calls come from that table; the DNA yielded D and trimming. The top ten hold more than 7.5% of the sample, which has fewer than 350,000 clones, approximately 88% seen once. Patients in Seattle were enrolled during active infection, then followed longitudinally.

This sequence originates from a young man with COVID-19, enrolled during active disease. This chain uses TRBV6-6 with TRBJ1-5; D is uncertain. The sample comprised peripheral blood. Here the CDR3 reads CASSPPGGNQPQHF. DNA of the CDR3: TGTGCCAGCAGTCCCCCCGGAGGCAATCAGCCCCAGCATTTT.